This TCR beta chain was profiled in a study of CD8 T cells in Susac syndrome. Losses at the gene ends were 2 bases for V and 7 bases for J; bases not matched to a gene: 4. Germline V gene sequence: CDR1 SNHLY, CDR2 FYNNEI. The CDR3 sequence is 13 residues long. CD8+ and CD4+ T cells circulating in blood were sequenced for TCR beta. TEMRA cells were FACS-enriched, and CD8+ and CD4+ T cells were isolated negatively. For this clonotype: Antigen specificity is unknown.

Study conclusions and caveats: The study's TCR sequencing and HLA analysis covered a relatively small number of individuals, and the study acknowledged this.

RNA in amounts of about 0.5 to 1 ug was reverse transcribed with random hexamers. With immunoSEQ multiplex PCR, TCR beta CDR3 was amplified across 54 Vbeta and 13 Jbeta. TCRdb re-called the immunoSEQ multiplex PCR reads with MiXCR, one entry per CDR3 protein. The table lists roughly 120,000 distinct CDR3 sequences, approximately 94% of them singletons. The TCR was taken from a human donor with multiple sclerosis. Sequenced material: CD4+ T cells from PBMCs. This chain links TRBV2 with TRBJ1-2; TRBD1 matches at 7 bases. CDR3 residues: CASSEQGEGGYTF. CDR3 bases: TGTGCCAGCAGTGAACAGGGGGAGGGTGGCTACACCTTC.